This TCR beta chain is from a study of blood T cell repertoires in COVID-19. Study at large: Sites in the United States, Italy and Spain provided acute and convalescent COVID-19 samples. Nucleic acid was either cDNA or gDNA, and it came from T cells, B-cell-depleted T cells, or PBMCs.

Authors' data handling: Reference gene primer amplification gave nucleated cell count estimates. Sequencing was performed with immunoSEQ multiplex PCR; in TCRdb, only in-frame clones are kept and a portion is missing. V and J calls plus clone size are reproduced from that table; the DNA served to infer D and trimming. The sample holds a few hundred thousand clones, around 88% seen once. This CDR3 has 13 amino acids. The V and J ends lost 10 bases and 7 bases respectively, with 19 bases between them. This TCR was recovered from a woman aged 50 to 60 with acute or convalescent COVID-19. The sample consisted of peripheral blood. The rearrangement links TRBV12-3 or TRBV12-4 to TRBJ1-2; D ambiguous. Here the CDR3 DNA reads TGTGCCACGAACAACGTGCTACAGTCTGGCTACACCTTC. Its protein is CATNNVLQSGYTF.